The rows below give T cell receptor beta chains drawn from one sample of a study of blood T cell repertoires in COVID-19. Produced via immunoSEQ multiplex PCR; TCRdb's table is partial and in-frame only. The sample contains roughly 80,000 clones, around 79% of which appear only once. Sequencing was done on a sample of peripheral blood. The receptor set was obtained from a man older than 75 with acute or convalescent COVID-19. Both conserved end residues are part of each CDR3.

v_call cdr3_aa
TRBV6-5 CASNGGVEAFF
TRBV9 CASSAGGQADYEQYF
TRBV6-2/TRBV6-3 CASSYRGVLSSYNSPLHF
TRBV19 CASSTQGGTEAFF
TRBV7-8 CASSLMTGINEKLFF
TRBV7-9 CASSQVVQDNEQFF
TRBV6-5 CASSYSRENTEAFF
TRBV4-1 CASSQTQLNYGYTF
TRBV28 CASRGTGEGNTIYF
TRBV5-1 CASSLGQRNNEQFF
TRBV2 CASSGTEGAEAFF
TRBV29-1 CSVDGGAETQYF
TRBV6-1 CASSEAFGNQGYGYTF
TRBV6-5 CASSYDQIYNEQFF
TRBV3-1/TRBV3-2 CASSQDLQQGGHNEQFF
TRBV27 CASSLKGGGQAFF
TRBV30 CAWTQDRYEQYF
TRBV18 CASSPAGLGNTEAFF
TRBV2 CASRADRDSGNTIYF
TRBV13 CASSLDRGDYGYTF
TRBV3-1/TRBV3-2 CASSLLAGGRYNEQFF
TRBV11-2 CASSVRQGGSTEAFF
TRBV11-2 CASSSLSSYEQYF
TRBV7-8 CASSLTESPLHF
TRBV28 CASSFRMTVYSNQPQHF
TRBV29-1 CSVSMTSGGYEQYF
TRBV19 CASSIDRVIGEKLFF
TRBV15 CATGPGRGRDTEAFF
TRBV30 CAWSEGALGNTIYF
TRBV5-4 CASSLMTGGNYGYTF
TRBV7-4 CASSETVGCGERPGNTIYF
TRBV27 CASSFEAPIFPQETQYF